This TCR beta chain was profiled in a study of OX40 agonist ivuxolimab in advanced cancers. Study in general: As their treatment, patients were administered ivuxolimab, an agonistic anti-OX40 (CD134) antibody. Ivuxolimab doses were 0.01, 0.1, 0.3, 1.5, 3 or 10 mg/kg every 2 weeks. Head and neck, renal cell, melanoma or hepatocellular carcinoma were the cancers that dose-escalation patients had. Study-wide results and caveats: CD4+ and CD8+ T cells in blood underwent clonal expansion by week 6 at 0.1 to 3.0 mg/kg.

A remark on this clone: As yet, its antigen is unknown.

Germline values: CDR1 MRHNA, CDR2 SNTAGT. The CDR3 has 15 residues. The V end lost 4 bases, the J end lost 6 bases, and 16 bases lay between the germline ends. Clones were sequenced by immunoSEQ multiplex PCR, and TCRdb holds only the in-frame ones, with some missing. The sample yields some 99,000 clones, roughly four fifths seen once. This sample comprised CD4+ or CD8+ T cells sorted from blood, obtained in a trial of the OX40 agonist ivuxolimab. The V gene is TRBV6-4, the J gene TRBJ2-1, with D perhaps matching TRBD1 or TRBD2 (5 bases each). The TCR sequence derives from an adult with an advanced solid tumor such as melanoma, head and neck, liver or kidney cancer. The CDR3 region is CASSVTGTPPNEQFF. In nucleotides, the CDR3 is TGTGCCAGCAGTGTTACCGGGACCCCACCCAATGAGCAGTTCTTC.